These T cell receptor beta chains were read from a single sample in a study of siplizumab effects on memory and regulatory T cells. TCRdb's table, derived via immunoSEQ multiplex PCR, lists solely in-frame clones and lacks some. The data hold 55,000 to 80,000 clones, with roughly 78% observed a single time. Sequencing was performed on memory CD4+ T cells sorted from blood. These receptors came from a human donor in good health. The CDR3 runs from the conserved cysteine through the conserved F or W. The D gene is left open where the match is weak. Size is omitted from some rows. Given values are once, few, many or a class for expanded clones.

>NA|NA|TRBV6-1|TRBJ1-3
TGTGCCAGCAGTGAAGCGTGGAGGGGTCAGAACACCATATATTTT
CASSEAWRGQNTIYF
>NA|NA|TRBV5-1|TRBJ1-3
TGCGCCAGCAAACCGGGGGCGATCTCTGGAAACACCATATATTTT
CASKPGAISGNTIYF
>NA|NA|TRBV28|TRBJ1-2
TGTGCCAGCAGTTTGTGGTATGGCTACACCTTC
CASSLWYGYTF
>NA|NA|TRBV5-1|TRBJ1-2
TGCGCCAGCAGCCAAGACAGCGGAAACTATGGCTACACCTTC
CASSQDSGNYGYTF
>NA|TRBD1|TRBV4-3|TRBJ1-2
TGCGCCAGCAGCCTTCAGATAGGGGGCGACTATGGCTACACCTTC
CASSLQIGGDYGYTF
>NA|NA|TRBV7-9|TRBJ2-7
TGTGCCAGCAGCTTAGCAGCAGGGAGTCTTACCGACGAGCAGTACTTC
CASSLAAGSLTDEQYF
>NA|NA|TRBV6-1|TRBJ1-6
TGTGCCAGCAGTGTGGACCCGGATTCACCCCTCCACTTT
CASSVDPDSPLHF
>few|NA|TRBV6-1|TRBJ1-6
TGTGCCAGCAGTGAAAGTACAGGGTATAATTCACCCCTCCACTTT
CASSESTGYNSPLHF
>NA|TRBD1|TRBV27|TRBJ2-7
TGTGCCAGCAGACGGCCGGGACAGTCTTACGAGCAGTACTTC
CASRRPGQSYEQYF
>NA|NA|TRBV4-1|TRBJ1-5
TGCGCCAGCAGCCAAGACGGGAGGGCTGGGCAGCCCCAGCATTTT
CASSQDGRAGQPQHF
>NA|TRBD1|TRBV19|TRBJ1-2
TGTGCCAGCCTCGACAGGGGCCTATTAGGGTACACCTTC
CASLDRGLLGYTF
>NA|NA|TRBV6-1|TRBJ1-2
TGTGCCAGCAAACAAGAGTTATTAAACTATGGCTACACCTTC
CASKQELLNYGYTF
>once|TRBD2|TRBV4-2|TRBJ2-7
TGTGCCAGCAGCCAAGATGAACTAGCGGGGGGGCGGTACGAGCAGTACTTC
CASSQDELAGGRYEQYF
>once|TRBD2|TRBV9|TRBJ2-7
TGTGCCAGCAGCGTAGCTAGCGGGGGATCCTACGAGCAGTACTTC
CASSVASGGSYEQYF
>few|NA|TRBV2|TRBJ1-1
TGTGCCAGCAGTGGACTCGGTTACGAAGCTTTCTTT
CASSGLGYEAFF
>NA|NA|TRBV2|TRBJ1-2
TGTGCCAGCAGATCGGGTAACGACTATGGCTACACCTTC
CASRSGNDYGYTF
>NA|TRBD1|TRBV19|TRBJ1-5
TGTGCCAGTAGTATAGGTCAGGGACAGCCATATCAGCCCCAGCATTTT
CASSIGQGQPYQPQHF
>NA|TRBD1|TRBV7-9|TRBJ2-7
TGTGCCAGCAGCTTAGCCGGGACAGGGATGGACGAGCAGTACTTC
CASSLAGTGMDEQYF
>NA|NA|TRBV21-1|TRBJ2-7
TGTGCCAGCAGCAAATTCCCCAGCCGCTACGAGCAGTACTTC
CASSKFPSRYEQYF
>NA|TRBD1|TRBV19|TRBJ1-1
TGTGCCAGTAAGCCACAGGGGTTGGGGGCTGAAGCTTTCTTT
CASKPQGLGAEAFF
>few|NA|TRBV7-2|TRBJ2-1
TGTGCCAGCAGCTTAGCCCGGGACACCACCTACAATGAGCAGTTCTTC
CASSLARDTTYNEQFF
>NA|NA|TRBV5-1|TRBJ1-4
TGCGCCAGCAGCTTGGAACAGGGATATCGGGAAAAACTGTTTTTT
CASSLEQGYREKLFF